One and the same sample provided the 4 T cell receptor beta chains below, sequenced in a study of cytomegalovirus exposure and HLA in healthy donors. Primers: 60 Vbeta forward and 13 Jbeta reverse. Clones were sequenced by immunoSEQ multiplex PCR, and TCRdb holds only the in-frame ones, with some missing. In the table there are approximately 300,000 clones, over 70% of which are singletons. Sequencing was carried out using PBMCs. All receptors derive from a girl aged 2 to 9 in good health and CMV-seronegative.

This clone was counted a few times. V and J are TRBV19 and TRBJ2-6; D not certain. CDR3 length: 15 residues. CDR1 is LNHDA, CDR2 SQIVND, per germline (reference sequence). Trimming removed 5 bases from V and 0 bases from J, with 8 bases in between. In DNA form, the CDR3 reads TGTGCCAGTAGTCAGGTGGTCTCTGGGGCCAACGTCCTGACTTTC. As protein: CASSQVVSGANVLTF.

The chain combines TRBV7-9 with TRBJ1-5; no clear D. Germline V lookup: CDR1 SEHNR, CDR2 FQNEAQ (reference sequence). With 5 bases removed from V and 7 bases from J, the gap between germline ends came to 9 bases. The CDR3 has 12 residues. The CDR3 DNA follows: TGTGCCAGCAGCGACGCGGGACAGCCCCAGCATTTT. Translating gives CASSDAGQPQHF.

This clone is a singleton in its sample. V and J are TRBV6-1 and TRBJ1-2, with 7 bases matching TRBD1. Germline V gives CDR1 MNHNS, CDR2 SASEGT. The V gene end was trimmed by 6 bases and the J gene end by 3 bases; junction bases not matched to a gene: 7. This CDR3 region has 14 residues. CDR3 nucleotides: TGTGCCAGCAGAAGGGACAGCGACTACTATGGCTACACCTTC. Protein product: CASRRDSDYYGYTF.

This chain links TRBV9 with TRBJ2-5, with D perhaps TRBD2 (6 bases). The germline CDR1 and CDR2 sequences are SGDLS and YYNGEE. V dropped 0 bases and J dropped 0 bases, with 9 bases sitting between them. The length of the CDR3 is 15 residues. The CDR3 DNA reads as TGTGCCAGCAGCGTAGTGGGGGGAGACCAAGAGACCCAGTACTTC. This translates into CASSVVGGDQETQYF.